Each of the 19 T cell receptor beta chains below was sequenced from the same sample in a study of blood T cell repertoires in COVID-19. Profiling relied on immunoSEQ multiplex PCR, and the TCRdb table lists in-frame clones only, not all of them. The table records 200,000 or so clones, 86% of them present only once. Sequencing was done on a sample of peripheral blood. The origin of the receptors is a woman aged 45-65 years with acute or convalescent COVID-19.

The V call is TRBV25-1, the J call TRBJ1-4, with 8 nucleotides matching TRBD1. V was clipped by 4 bases and J by 3 bases; unmatched bases: 7. CDR1 and CDR2 (germline): MGHDK, SYGVNS. The CDR3 has 16 amino acids. This CDR3 reads CASSAARQGPNEKLFF. The CDR3 DNA is TGTGCCAGCAGTGCTGCCCGACAGGGGCCTAATGAAAAACTGTTTTTT.

The chain recombines TRBV19 with TRBJ1-3; D may be TRBD1 (6 bases). The CDR3 extends over 14 amino acids. The V gene's germline CDR1 is LNHDA and CDR2 SQIVND (reference sequence). V was pared by 4 bases and J by 4 bases, with 11 bases between. The CDR3 DNA sequence: TGTGCCAGTAGTACCAGGGGTTCAGGAAACACCATATATTTT. This codes for CASSTRGSGNTIYF.

The rearrangement joins TRBV4-3 to TRBJ1-2, with 7 bases matching TRBD1. V dropped 3 bases and J dropped 6; count of bases not matched to a gene: 4. This CDR3 contains 13 residues. CDR1 and CDR2 (germline): LGHNA, YSLEER. The DNA for the CDR3 is TGCGCCAGCAGCCATACAGGGGAGAATGGCTACACCTTC. Residues: CASSHTGENGYTF.

The rearrangement uses TRBV5-4 and TRBJ2-5; perhaps TRBD1 as D (5 bases). Germline CDR1 and CDR2: SGHNT and YYREEE (reference sequence). This CDR3 spans 13 amino acids. Trimming removed 4 bases from V and 5 bases from J, with 12 bases in between. CDR3 nucleotide sequence: TGTGCCAGCAGCCCCCCGACAGTGGAGACCCAGTACTTC. Its translation is CASSPPTVETQYF.

The chain carries TRBV4-1 and TRBJ2-3; a weak D match, TRBD1 (6 bases). This CDR3 has 15 residues. The V end lost 0 bases, the J end lost 5 bases, and 12 bases lay between the germline ends. Germline CDR1 reads MGHRA; CDR2 reads YSYEKL. The CDR3 nucleotides read TGCGCCAGCAGCCAAGAGTACAGGGTGGTAGATACGCAGTATTTT. Encoded protein: CASSQEYRVVDTQYF.

The rearrangement links TRBV2 to TRBJ1-6; TRBD1 matches 9 bases. Germline values: CDR1 SNHLY, CDR2 FYNNEI. With V trimmed by 6 bases and J by 1 base, 1 base remained unmatched. This CDR3 is built from 15 residues. The CDR3 spells CASSGTGSYNSPLHF. The DNA for the CDR3 is TGTGCCAGCAGCGGGACAGGGTCCTATAATTCACCCCTCCACTTT. Full variable domain (rest looked up from reference TRBV2 and TRBJ1-6): EPEVTQTPSHQVTQMGQEVILRCVPISNHLYFYWYRQILGQKVEFLVSFYNNEISEKSEIFDDQFSVERPDGSNFTLKIRSTKLEDSAMYFCASSGTGSYNSPLHFGNGTRLTVT.

This rearrangement joins TRBV7-9 to TRBJ2-1; 10 bases agree with TRBD1. V trimming: 3 bases; J trimming: 9 bases; junction bases outside the gene matches: 8. CDR1 SEHNR and CDR2 FQNEAQ come from the germline V gene (reference sequence). This CDR3 region has 15 residues. DNA for the CDR3: TGTGCCAGCAGCTTGACAGGGGGCGAGATCTTTGAGCAGTTCTTC. Protein sequence: CASSLTGGEIFEQFF.

The chain joins TRBV5-4 to TRBJ2-3, with no clear D. CDR3 length: 17 residues. Germline loops: CDR1 SGHNT, CDR2 YYREEE (reference sequence). V gave up 5 bases and J gave up 0 bases, with 19 bases separating them. The CDR3 DNA sequence: TGTGCCAGCAGTCTTTTCGGTCTGTCCGATAGCACAGATACGCAGTATTTT. It codes for CASSLFGLSDSTDTQYF.

This chain uses TRBV6-1 with TRBJ2-1; 8 nucleotides match TRBD2. This CDR3 spans 16 amino acids. CDR1 is MNHNS and CDR2 is SASEGT in the germline V gene. J gave up 7 bases and V 0 bases, and 8 bases lay outside the gene matches. The CDR3 region has the DNA TGTGCCAGCAGTGAAGCGACCAGCGGGAGAGGGAATGAGCAGTTCTTC. Its protein is CASSEATSGRGNEQFF.

V gene TRBV9 combines with J gene TRBJ2-2; TRBD2 might be the D (6 bases). V dropped 3 bases and J dropped 6 bases, with 12 bases sitting between them. Germline V CDR1 and CDR2: SGDLS, YYNGEE. The CDR3 consists of 14 residues. CDR3 coding DNA: TGTGCCAGCAGCGCGAGATCTAGCGCCGGGGAGCTGTTTTTT. This gives the protein CASSARSSAGELFF.

The chain couples TRBV3-1 (or the pseudogene TRBV3-2) to TRBJ2-3; TRBD1 matches 8 bases. V was pared by 2 bases and J by 2 bases, with 9 bases of the junction left unmatched. This CDR3 comprises 17 residues. CDR1 is LGHDT, CDR2 YNNKEL, per germline (reference sequence). The CDR3, as DNA: TGTGCCAGCAGCCAATCAAAAAGGGACAGGTACACAGATACGCAGTATTTT. Its translation: CASSQSKRDRYTDTQYF.

This clone has just a few counts. The gene calls are TRBV29-1 and TRBJ1-2; 7 nucleotides match TRBD1. The CDR3 runs to 13 residues. V was pared by 4 bases and J by 4 bases, with 6 bases of the junction left unmatched. Germline assignment: CDR1 SQVTM and CDR2 ANQGSEA. The CDR3 region is CSVATGAGYGYTF. CDR3 nucleotides: TGCAGCGTTGCTACAGGGGCCGGCTATGGCTACACCTTC.

The chain has TRBV14 and TRBJ2-5; perhaps TRBD2 as D (6 bases). Germline CDR1 and CDR2: SGHDN and FVKESK. This CDR3 is 14 amino acids long. Trimming left V 0 bases short and J 5 bases short, with 10 bases between. This CDR3 is CASSQEGGRETQYF. CDR3 coding DNA: TGTGCCAGCAGCCAAGAAGGAGGGAGGGAGACCCAGTACTTC.

The J gene is TRBJ2-5, the V gene TRBV7-2, with 12 bases aligning to TRBD2. The CDR3 extends over 16 amino acids. V was pared by 0 bases and J by 5 bases, with 4 bases of the junction left unmatched. The germline CDR1 and CDR2 sequences are SGHTA and FQGNSA. CDR3 region: CASSLALAGGQETQYF. The CDR3 nucleotides read TGTGCCAGCAGCTTAGCCCTAGCGGGGGGGCAGGAGACCCAGTACTTC.

The V call is TRBV7-2, the J call TRBJ2-5; weak D call: TRBD2 (5 bases). V dropped 2 bases and J dropped 4 bases, with 8 bases sitting between them. CDR1 is SGHTA and CDR2 is FQGNSA in the germline V gene. CDR3 size: 13 residues. The CDR3 sequence is CASSLLGRETQYF. In DNA form, the CDR3 reads TGTGCCAGCAGCTTATTAGGGAGAGAGACCCAGTACTTC. The full variable domain, its missing parts supplied by reference TRBV7-2 and TRBJ2-5, is GAGVSQSPSNKVTEKGKDVELRCDPISGHTALYWYRQSLGQGLEFLIYFQGNSAPDKSGLPSDRFSAERTGGSVSTLTIQRTQQEDSAVYLCASSLLGRETQYFGPGTRLLVL.

The CDR3 region is CASSFALSYEQYF. DNA of the CDR3: TGTGCCAGCAGCTTCGCACTCTCCTACGAGCAGTACTTC. This sequence joins TRBV5-8 and TRBJ2-7, with no clear D. This CDR3 has 13 amino acids. CDR1 SGHTS and CDR2 YDEGEE come from the germline V gene. Trimming left V 2 bases short and J 0 bases short, with 6 bases between.

V is TRBV30 and J is TRBJ1-2; 9 bases are a match to TRBD1. The CDR3 is 15 residues long. Germline assignment: CDR1 GTSNPN and CDR2 SVGIG (reference sequence). V shed 2 bases and J 5 bases; nucleotides not matched to a gene: 9. The CDR3 reads CAWSPPGTGPYGYTF. DNA of the CDR3: TGTGCCTGGAGTCCCCCCGGGACAGGGCCTTATGGCTACACCTTC.

The gene calls are TRBV5-4 and TRBJ2-3, with TRBD1 matching 9 bases. V dropped 4 bases and J dropped 5; count of bases not matched to a gene: 5. The germline V gene encodes CDR1 SGHNT and CDR2 YYREEE (reference sequence). The CDR3 extends over 14 amino acids. CDR3 residues: CASSAQGAGDTQYF. CDR3 bases: TGTGCCAGCAGCGCACAGGGGGCTGGAGATACGCAGTATTTT. Drawing the rest from reference TRBV5-4 and TRBJ2-3, the complete variable domain is ETGVTQSPTHLIKTRGQQVTLRCSSQSGHNTVSWYQQALGQGPQFIFQYYREEENGRGNFPPRFSGLQFPNYSSELNVNALELDDSALYLCASSAQGAGDTQYFGPGTRLTVL.

A note on this clone: This sample includes further DNA sequences coding for the same CDR3. The genes are TRBV7-9 and TRBJ1-3, with TRBD1 matching 7 bases. CDR1 and CDR2 from the germline V gene are SEHNR and FQNEAQ (reference sequence). The CDR3 totals 14 residues. The V segment lost 5 bases and the J segment 2 bases; nucleotides outside the gene matches: 3. The CDR3 DNA reads as TGTGCCAGCAGCCCTCAGGGGGCTGGAAACACCATATATTTT. Translated, it gives CASSPQGAGNTIYF.